The T cell receptor beta chain described here comes from a study of OX40 agonist ivuxolimab in advanced cancers. Study at large: Ivuxolimab, an agonistic anti-OX40 (CD134) antibody, was given to patients.

Produced via immunoSEQ multiplex PCR; TCRdb's table is partial and in-frame only. The profile shows approximately 68,000 clones, under 95% of them singletons. Specimen: CD4+ or CD8+ T cells sorted from blood, collected in a trial of the OX40 agonist ivuxolimab. This receptor was taken from an adult with an advanced solid tumor such as melanoma, head and neck, liver or kidney cancer.

CDR3: CASSPTGLNTEAFF. The CDR3 DNA is TGTGCCAGCAGCCCGACAGGGTTGAACACTGAAGCTTTCTTT. V usage is TRBV7-3 and J usage is TRBJ1-1; 7 positions match TRBD1. After removal of 5 bases from V and 0 bases from J, the junction contained 3 bases not matched to a gene. This CDR3 has 14 amino acids. Germline V lookup: CDR1 SGHTA, CDR2 FQGTGA. Variable domain in full (rest from reference TRBV7-3 and TRBJ1-1): GAGVSQTPSNKVTEKGKYVELRCDPISGHTALYWYRQSLGQGPEFLIYFQGTGAADDSGLPNDRFFAVRPEGSVSTLKIQRTERGDSAVYLCASSPTGLNTEAFFGQGTRLTVV.